This TCR beta chain comes out of a study of CD8+ T cells in alopecia areata. Study-wide context: Treatment of the treated patients consisted of oral tofacitinib, 5 to 10 mg twice daily.

RNA was isolated and reverse transcribed to cDNA, the sequencing template. This table comes from immunoSEQ multiplex PCR, and its TCRdb copy is limited to in-frame clones, with some not included. The data show fewer than 250,000 clones, with 35% to 40% seen just once and more than 0.4% held by the top ten. Losses at the gene ends were 0 bases for V and 7 bases for J; bases not matched to a gene: 3. The germline V gene has CDR1 SGHRS and CDR2 YFSETQ. The CDR3 loop spans 15 amino acids. Details on this clone: Its cognate antigen is unknown.

Study conclusions and caveats: Normal skin's resident alphabeta T cells are sequenced alongside lesional scalp T cells. For patients receiving tofacitinib, scalp clonality and expanded CD8+ clones among the top 100 significantly decreased.

Stated treatment: oral pan-JAK inhibitor, 5-10 mg twice daily. From PBMCs, CD4+ and CD8+ T cells were sorted. The TCR was taken from a human donor with alopecia areata. The chain is built from TRBV5-1 and TRBJ2-1; 11 nucleotides line up with TRBD2. The starting material was CD4+ T cells sorted from blood, obtained around week 34, from a patient treated with tofacitinib. The CDR3 is CASSLVVAGGNEQFF. CDR3 nucleotides: TGCGCCAGCAGCTTGGTGGTAGCGGGAGGGAATGAGCAGTTCTTC.